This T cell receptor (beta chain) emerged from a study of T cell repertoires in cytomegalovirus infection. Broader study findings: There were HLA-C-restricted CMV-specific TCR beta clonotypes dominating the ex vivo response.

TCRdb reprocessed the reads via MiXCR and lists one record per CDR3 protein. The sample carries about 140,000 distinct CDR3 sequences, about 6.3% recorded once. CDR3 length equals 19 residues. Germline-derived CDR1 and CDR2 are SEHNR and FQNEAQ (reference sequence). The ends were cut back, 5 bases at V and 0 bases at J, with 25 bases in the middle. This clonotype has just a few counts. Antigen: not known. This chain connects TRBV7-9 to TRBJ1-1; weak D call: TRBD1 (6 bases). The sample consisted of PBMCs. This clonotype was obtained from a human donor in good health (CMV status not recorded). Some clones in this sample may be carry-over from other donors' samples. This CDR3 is CASSLLTFGGRGMNTEAFF. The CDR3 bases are TGTGCCAGCAGCCTTCTGACATTTGGTGGTAGGGGGATGAACACTGAAGCTTTCTTT.